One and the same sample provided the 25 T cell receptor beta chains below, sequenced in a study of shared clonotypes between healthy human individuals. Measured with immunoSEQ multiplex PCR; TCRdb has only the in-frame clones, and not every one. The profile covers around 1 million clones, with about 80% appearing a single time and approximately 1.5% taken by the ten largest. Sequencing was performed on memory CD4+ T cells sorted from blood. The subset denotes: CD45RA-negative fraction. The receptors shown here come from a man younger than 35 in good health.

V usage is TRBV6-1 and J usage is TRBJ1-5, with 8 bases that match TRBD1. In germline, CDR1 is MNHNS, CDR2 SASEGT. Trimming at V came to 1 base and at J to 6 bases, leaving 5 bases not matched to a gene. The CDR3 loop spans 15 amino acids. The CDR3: CASSEGSGGTQPQHF. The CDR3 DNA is TGTGCCAGCAGTGAAGGGTCAGGGGGCACTCAGCCCCAGCATTTT.

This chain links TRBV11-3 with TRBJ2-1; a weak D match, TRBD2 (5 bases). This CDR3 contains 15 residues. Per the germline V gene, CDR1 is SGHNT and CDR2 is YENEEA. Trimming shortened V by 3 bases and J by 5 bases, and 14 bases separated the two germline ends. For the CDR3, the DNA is TGTGCCAGCAGCTTGGCTAGCCCTTCCAACAATGAGCAGTTCTTC. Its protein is CASSLASPSNNEQFF.

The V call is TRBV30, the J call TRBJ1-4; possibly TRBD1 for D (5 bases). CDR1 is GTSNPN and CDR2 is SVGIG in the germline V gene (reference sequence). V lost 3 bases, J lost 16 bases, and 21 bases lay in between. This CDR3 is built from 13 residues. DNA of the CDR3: TGTGCCTGGAGATGGACACCCGATTTAATGGAGTTTTTT. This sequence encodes CAWRWTPDLMEFF.

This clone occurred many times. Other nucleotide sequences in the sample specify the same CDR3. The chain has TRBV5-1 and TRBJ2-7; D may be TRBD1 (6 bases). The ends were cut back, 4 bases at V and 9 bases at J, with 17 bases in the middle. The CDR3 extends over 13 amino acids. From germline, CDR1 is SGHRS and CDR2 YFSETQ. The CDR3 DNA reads TGCGCCAGCAGCGCTCTCCAGGGGTCTGCGCAGTACTTC. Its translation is CASSALQGSAQYF.

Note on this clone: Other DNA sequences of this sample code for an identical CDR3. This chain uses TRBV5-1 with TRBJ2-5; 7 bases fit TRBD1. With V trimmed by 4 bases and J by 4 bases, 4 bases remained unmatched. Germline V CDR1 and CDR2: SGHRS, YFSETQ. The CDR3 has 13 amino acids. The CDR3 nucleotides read TGCGCCAGCAGCCTCGACAGGGTAGAGACCCAGTACTTC. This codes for CASSLDRVETQYF. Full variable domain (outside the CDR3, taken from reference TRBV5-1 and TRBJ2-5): KAGVTQTPRYLIKTRGQQVTLSCSPISGHRSVSWYQQTPGQGLQFLFEYFSETQRNKGNFPGRFSGRQFSNSRSEMNVSTLELGDSALYLCASSLDRVETQYFGPGTRLLVL.

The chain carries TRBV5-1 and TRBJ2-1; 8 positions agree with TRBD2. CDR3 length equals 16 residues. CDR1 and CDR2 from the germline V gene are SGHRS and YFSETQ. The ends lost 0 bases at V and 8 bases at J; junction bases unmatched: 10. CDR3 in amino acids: CASSLGLAGGPDEQFF. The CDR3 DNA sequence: TGCGCCAGCAGCTTGGGGCTTGCGGGGGGCCCCGATGAGCAGTTCTTC.

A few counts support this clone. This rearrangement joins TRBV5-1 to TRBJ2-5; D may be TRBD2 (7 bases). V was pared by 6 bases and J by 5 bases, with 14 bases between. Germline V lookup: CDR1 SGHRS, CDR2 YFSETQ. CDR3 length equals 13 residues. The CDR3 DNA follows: TGCGCCAGCAAGGGGGGGGATCGGGAGACCCAGTACTTC. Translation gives CASKGGDRETQYF.

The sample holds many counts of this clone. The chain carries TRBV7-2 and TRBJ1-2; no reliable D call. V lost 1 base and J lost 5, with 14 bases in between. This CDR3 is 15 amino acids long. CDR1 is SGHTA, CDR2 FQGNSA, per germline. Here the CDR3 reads CASSLGGAAIYGYTF. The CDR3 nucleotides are TGTGCCAGCAGCTTAGGGGGTGCAGCCATATATGGCTACACCTTC.

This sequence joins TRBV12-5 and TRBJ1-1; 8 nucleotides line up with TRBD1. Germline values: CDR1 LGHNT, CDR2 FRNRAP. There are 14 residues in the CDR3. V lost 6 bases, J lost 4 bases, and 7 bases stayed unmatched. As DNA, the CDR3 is TGTGCTAGTGGCTCAAACAGGGGGATCACTGAAGCTTTCTTT. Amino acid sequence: CASGSNRGITEAFF.

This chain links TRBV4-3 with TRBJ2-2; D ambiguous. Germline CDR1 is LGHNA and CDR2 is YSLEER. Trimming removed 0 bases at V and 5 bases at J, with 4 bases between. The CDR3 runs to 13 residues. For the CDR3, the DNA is TGCGCCAGCAGCCAAGATCGGACCGGGGAGCTGTTTTTT. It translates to CASSQDRTGELFF.

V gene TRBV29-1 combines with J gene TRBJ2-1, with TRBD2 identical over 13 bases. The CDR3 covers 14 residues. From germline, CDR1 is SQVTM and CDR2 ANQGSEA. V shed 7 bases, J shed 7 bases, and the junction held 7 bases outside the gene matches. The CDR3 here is CSGRTSGRENEQFF. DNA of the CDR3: TGCAGCGGTCGTACTAGCGGGAGGGAGAATGAGCAGTTCTTC.

For the CDR3, the DNA is TGTGCCATCAGAGGCCACCCTGGGGCCAACGTCCTGACTTTC. This translates into CAIRGHPGANVLTF. This chain uses TRBV10-3 with TRBJ2-6; D is undetermined. The length of the CDR3 is 14 residues. Between the trimmed V and J ends, which lost 6 bases and 2 bases, there was a span of 8 bases. Germline values: CDR1 ENHRY, CDR2 SYGVKD.

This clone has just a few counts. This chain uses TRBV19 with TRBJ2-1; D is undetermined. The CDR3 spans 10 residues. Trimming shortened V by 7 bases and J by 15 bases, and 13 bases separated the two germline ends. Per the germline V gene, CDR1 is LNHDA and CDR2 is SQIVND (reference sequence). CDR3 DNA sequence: TGTGCCAGTACTAGTTCGTCTAGGTTCTTC. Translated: CASTSSSRFF.

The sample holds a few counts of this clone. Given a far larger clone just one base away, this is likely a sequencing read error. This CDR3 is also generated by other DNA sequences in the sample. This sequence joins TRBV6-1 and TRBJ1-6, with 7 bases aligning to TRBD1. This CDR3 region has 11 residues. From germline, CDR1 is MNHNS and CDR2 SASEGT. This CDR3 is CCTGVESPLHF. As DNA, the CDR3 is TGCTGTACAGGGGTTGAGTCACCCCTCCACTTT.

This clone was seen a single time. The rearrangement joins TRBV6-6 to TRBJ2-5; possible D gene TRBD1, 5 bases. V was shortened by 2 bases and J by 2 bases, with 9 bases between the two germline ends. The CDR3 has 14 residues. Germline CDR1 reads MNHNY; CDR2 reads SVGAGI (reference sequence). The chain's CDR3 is CASSYLRQQETQYF. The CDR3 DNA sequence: TGTGCCAGCAGTTACCTGAGACAGCAAGAGACCCAGTACTTC.

The DNA for the CDR3 is TGCGCCAGCAGCTTAACGACGGAGAACACCGGGGAGCTGTTTTTT. This codes for CASSLTTENTGELFF. This chain links TRBV5-1 with TRBJ2-2; D ambiguous. The V gene's germline CDR1 is SGHRS and CDR2 YFSETQ. Trimming stripped 2 bases from V and 1 base from J, with 9 bases between. The CDR3 is 15 residues long.

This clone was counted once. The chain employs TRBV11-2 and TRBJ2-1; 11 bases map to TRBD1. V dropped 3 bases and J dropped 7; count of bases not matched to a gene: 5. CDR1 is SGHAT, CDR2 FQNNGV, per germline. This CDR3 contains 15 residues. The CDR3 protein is CASSFRDRGRNEQFF. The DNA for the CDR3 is TGTGCCAGCAGCTTCCGGGACAGGGGGAGAAATGAGCAGTTCTTC.

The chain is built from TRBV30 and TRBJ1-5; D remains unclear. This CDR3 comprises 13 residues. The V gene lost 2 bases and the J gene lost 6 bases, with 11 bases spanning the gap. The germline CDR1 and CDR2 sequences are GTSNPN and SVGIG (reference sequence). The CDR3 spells CAWSKELGQPQHF. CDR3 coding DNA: TGTGCCTGGAGTAAGGAGCTCGGTCAGCCCCAGCATTTT. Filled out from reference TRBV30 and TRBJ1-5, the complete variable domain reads SQTIHQWPATLVQPVGSPLSLECTVEGTSNPNLYWYRQAAGRGLQLLFYSVGIGQISSEVPQNLSASRPQDRQFILSSKKLLLSDSGFYLCAWSKELGQPQHFGDGTRLSIL.

The CDR3 protein is CASSEGGLGNTEAFF. The CDR3 DNA follows: TGTGCCAGCAGTGAAGGAGGATTAGGGAACACTGAAGCTTTCTTT. This chain joins TRBV2 and TRBJ1-1; D unresolved. The CDR3 is 15 amino acids. Trimming left V 1 base short and J 1 base short, with 10 bases between. CDR1 and CDR2 (germline): SNHLY, FYNNEI.

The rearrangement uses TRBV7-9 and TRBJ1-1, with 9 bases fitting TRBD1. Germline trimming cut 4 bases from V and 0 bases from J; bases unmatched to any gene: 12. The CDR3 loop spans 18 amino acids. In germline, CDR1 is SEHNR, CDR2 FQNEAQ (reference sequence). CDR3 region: CASSSLPGQGRMNTEAFF. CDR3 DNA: TGTGCCAGCAGCTCACTGCCGGGACAGGGAAGGATGAACACTGAAGCTTTCTTT.

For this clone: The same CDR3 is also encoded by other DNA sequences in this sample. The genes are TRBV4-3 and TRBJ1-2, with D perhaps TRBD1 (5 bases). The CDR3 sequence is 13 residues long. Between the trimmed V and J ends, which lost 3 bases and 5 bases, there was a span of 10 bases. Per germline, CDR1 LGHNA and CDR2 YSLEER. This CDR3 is CASSHPDSYGYTF. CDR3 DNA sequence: TGCGCCAGCAGCCATCCCGACAGTTATGGCTACACCTTC.

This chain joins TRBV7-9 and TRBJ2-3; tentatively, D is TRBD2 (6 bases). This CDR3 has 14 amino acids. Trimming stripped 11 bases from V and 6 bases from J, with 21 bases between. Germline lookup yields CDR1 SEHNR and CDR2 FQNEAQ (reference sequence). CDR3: CAGGPGLRPDTQYF. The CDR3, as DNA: TGTGCCGGAGGGCCGGGACTCCGTCCCGATACGCAGTATTTT.

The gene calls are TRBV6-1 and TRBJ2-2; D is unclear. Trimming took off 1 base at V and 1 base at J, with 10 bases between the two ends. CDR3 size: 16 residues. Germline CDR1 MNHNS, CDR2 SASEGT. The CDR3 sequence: CASSEGIRRNTGELFF. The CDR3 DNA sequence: TGTGCCAGCAGTGAAGGAATCCGGAGGAACACCGGGGAGCTGTTTTTT.

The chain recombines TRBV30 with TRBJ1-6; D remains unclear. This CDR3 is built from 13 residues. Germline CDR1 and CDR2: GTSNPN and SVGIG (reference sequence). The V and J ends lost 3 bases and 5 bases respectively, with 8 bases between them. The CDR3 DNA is TGTGCCTGGAGGACTACAGATAATTCACCCCTCCACTTT. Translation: CAWRTTDNSPLHF.

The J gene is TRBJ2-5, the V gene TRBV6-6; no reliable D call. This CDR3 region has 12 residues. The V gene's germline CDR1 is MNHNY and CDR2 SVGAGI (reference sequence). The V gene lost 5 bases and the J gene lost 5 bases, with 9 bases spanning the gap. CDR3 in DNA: TGTGCCAGCAGTCCAGACTGGGAGACCCAGTACTTC. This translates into CASSPDWETQYF.